These 5 T cell receptor beta chains share one sample of origin, sequenced in a study of read filtering for tumor transcriptome and immune sequencing. Molecular barcoded adaptors covering alpha/delta and beta/gamma chains were used on 400 to 450 ng RNA. TCRdb itself ran the reads through MiXCR, one entry per CDR3 protein. This repertoire shows over 50,000 distinct CDR3 sequences, about 19% found once; its top ten account for around 15%. Sample: a population of CD138-negative cells sorted from bone marrow. The receptors originated from a donor at least 40 years old with multiple myeloma.

Comment on this clonotype: A junction boundary mismatches the germline segment, possibly from a read error. This chain links TRBV29-1 with TRBJ1-5; D may be TRBD1 (6 bases). The CDR3 loop spans 13 amino acids. Germline-derived CDR1 and CDR2 are SQVTM and ANQGSEA. The CDR3 DNA reads TGCAGCGTTGGAAGGGGGGGCAATCAGCCCCAGCTTTTT. It encodes CSVGRGGNQPQLF.

There are many counts of this clonotype. This rearrangement joins TRBV4-2 to TRBJ1-4; 7 bases agree with TRBD1. From germline, CDR1 is LGHNA and CDR2 YNFKEQ. V gave up 0 bases and J gave up 8 bases; unmatched junction bases: 6. This CDR3 is built from 15 residues. CDR3 protein: CASSQDPGGSEKLFF. Written as DNA, the CDR3 is TGTGCCAGCAGCCAAGATCCAGGGGGGTCAGAAAAACTGTTTTTT.

This clonotype was counted at least ten times. This chain uses TRBV3-1 with TRBJ2-7, with D possibly being TRBD2 (7 bases). CDR1 and CDR2 (germline): LGHDT, YNNKEL (reference sequence). The CDR3 consists of 16 residues. V shed 0 bases and J shed 0 bases, with 12 bases lying between them. The DNA for the CDR3 is TGTGCCAGCAGCCAAGATTCGGGGGGCACCTCCTACGAGCAGTACTTC. Its translation: CASSQDSGGTSYEQYF.

In this sample, this clonotype turned up many times. This sequence joins TRBV5-1 and TRBJ2-3; TRBD2 agrees at 9 bases. Germline V gives CDR1 SGHRS, CDR2 YFSETQ. The CDR3 loop spans 18 amino acids. The trim removed 4 bases at V and 1 base at J, leaving 13 bases unmatched. CDR3 DNA sequence: TGCGCCAGCAGCGGCCTAGCGGGAAGCCCTTCTCGCACAGATACGCAGTATTTT. Amino acids: CASSGLAGSPSRTDTQYF.

This clonotype was counted many times. V usage is TRBV11-2 and J usage is TRBJ2-7, with D tentatively TRBD2 (6 bases). The CDR3 runs 14 residues. V was shortened by 5 bases and J by 3 bases, with 14 bases between the two germline ends. CDR1 SGHAT and CDR2 FQNNGV come from the germline V gene. CDR3 protein: CASSEPGTGYEQYF. The CDR3, as DNA: TGTGCCAGCAGCGAACCCGGGACTGGCTACGAGCAGTACTTC. The full variable domain, its missing parts supplied by reference TRBV11-2 and TRBJ2-7, is EAGVAQSPRYKIIEKRQSVAFWCNPISGHATLYWYQQILGQGPKLLIQFQNNGVVDDSQLPKDRFSAERLKGVDSTLKIQPAKLEDSAVYLCASSEPGTGYEQYFGPGTRLTVT.